The rows below give T cell receptor beta chains drawn from one sample of a study of blood T cell repertoires in COVID-19. Sequencing used immunoSEQ multiplex PCR; TCRdb keeps in-frame clones, though not all of them. The sample includes around 70,000 clones, about nine tenths of them seen just once. The sample consisted of peripheral blood. The receptor source for this set is a human donor in a cohort sampled during active COVID-19. Both conserved end residues are part of each CDR3. The D gene is left open where the match is weak. Some rows have no size entry. The others give once, few or many, or a class for an expanded clone.

CDR3aa: CASSQGLASYNEQFF
CDR3nt: TGTGCCAGCAGCCAGGGACTAGCGAGCTACAATGAGCAGTTCTTC
d_gene: TRBD2
abundance: NA
v_gene: TRBV13
j_gene: TRBJ2-1

CDR3aa: CASSLNTGQGNSPLHF
CDR3nt: TGCGCCAGCAGCTTGAATACGGGACAGGGAAATTCACCCCTCCACTTT
d_gene: TRBD1
abundance: NA
v_gene: TRBV5-1
j_gene: TRBJ1-6

CDR3aa: CASSTPDRFYEQYF
CDR3nt: TGTGCCAGCAGCACCCCAGACAGATTCTACGAGCAGTACTTC
d_gene: NA
abundance: NA
v_gene: TRBV7-2
j_gene: TRBJ2-7

CDR3aa: CASSYSGSGGPSGEQYF
CDR3nt: TGTGCCAGCAGTTACTCGGGTAGCGGGGGCCCCTCGGGGGAGCAGTACTTC
d_gene: TRBD2
abundance: NA
v_gene: TRBV6-2/TRBV6-3
j_gene: TRBJ2-7

CDR3aa: CASSPFEMDTQYF
CDR3nt: TGTGCCAGCTCACCTTTCGAGATGGATACGCAGTATTTT
d_gene: NA
abundance: NA
v_gene: TRBV18
j_gene: TRBJ2-3

CDR3aa: CASSLVGGLSYNEQFF
CDR3nt: TGTGCCAGCAGCTTAGTTGGCGGACTCTCCTACAATGAGCAGTTCTTC
d_gene: NA
abundance: NA
v_gene: TRBV7-8
j_gene: TRBJ2-1

CDR3aa: CASSLDRGSDYGYTF
CDR3nt: TGTGCCAGCAGCTTAGATAGGGGGTCTGACTATGGCTACACCTTC
d_gene: NA
abundance: once
v_gene: TRBV7-2
j_gene: TRBJ1-2

CDR3aa: CASQEAQRGYNEQFF
CDR3nt: TGTGCCAGTCAGGAAGCCCAGCGGGGTTACAATGAGCAGTTCTTC
d_gene: TRBD2
abundance: NA
v_gene: TRBV19
j_gene: TRBJ2-1

CDR3aa: CASSLGVSYEQYF
CDR3nt: TGTGCCAGCAGCTTAGGGGTGTCGTACGAGCAGTACTTC
d_gene: NA
abundance: NA
v_gene: TRBV5-6
j_gene: TRBJ2-7

CDR3aa: CASSLERVPNTEAFF
CDR3nt: TGCGCCAGCAGCTTGGAGCGGGTCCCCAACACTGAAGCTTTCTTT
d_gene: NA
abundance: NA
v_gene: TRBV5-1
j_gene: TRBJ1-1

CDR3aa: CASSQARDTIYF
CDR3nt: TGTGCCAGCAGCCAAGCTCGGGACACCATATATTTT
d_gene: NA
abundance: NA
v_gene: TRBV14
j_gene: TRBJ1-3

CDR3aa: CASSEAVNSWPNQPQHF
CDR3nt: TGTGCCAGCAGTGAAGCGGTAAACAGCTGGCCGAATCAGCCCCAGCATTTT
d_gene: NA
abundance: NA
v_gene: TRBV2
j_gene: TRBJ1-5

CDR3aa: CASSQGLLAGAYEQYF
CDR3nt: TGTGCCAGCAGCCAAGGCCTGCTAGCGGGGGCCTACGAGCAGTACTTC
d_gene: TRBD2
abundance: NA
v_gene: TRBV4-2
j_gene: TRBJ2-7

CDR3aa: CASSSGQGTNEKLFF
CDR3nt: TGTGCCAGCAGTTCCGGACAGGGAACTAATGAAAAACTGTTTTTT
d_gene: TRBD1
abundance: NA
v_gene: TRBV6-5
j_gene: TRBJ1-4

CDR3aa: CAWSPKTSGSVKTQYF
CDR3nt: TGTGCCTGGAGTCCGAAGACTAGCGGGAGCGTGAAGACCCAGTACTTC
d_gene: TRBD2
abundance: NA
v_gene: TRBV30
j_gene: TRBJ2-5

CDR3aa: CASSLLQSSLNTEAFF
CDR3nt: TGTGCCAGCAGCTTATTACAGTCTTCCCTGAACACTGAAGCTTTCTTT
d_gene: NA
abundance: NA
v_gene: TRBV11-2
j_gene: TRBJ1-1

CDR3aa: CASSQGQGSTDTQYF
CDR3nt: TGTGCCAGCTCGCAAGGACAGGGTAGCACAGATACGCAGTATTTT
d_gene: TRBD1
abundance: few
v_gene: TRBV18
j_gene: TRBJ2-3

CDR3aa: CASTDWDRSEAFF
CDR3nt: TGTGCCAGCACCGACTGGGACAGATCTGAAGCTTTCTTT
d_gene: TRBD1
abundance: NA
v_gene: TRBV6-5
j_gene: TRBJ1-1

CDR3aa: CATKAVSTDTQYF
CDR3nt: TGTGCCACCAAAGCGGTTAGCACAGATACGCAGTATTTT
d_gene: NA
abundance: NA
v_gene: TRBV25-1
j_gene: TRBJ2-3

CDR3aa: CASGETATNEKLFF
CDR3nt: TGTGCCAGTGGCGAGACAGCAACTAATGAAAAACTGTTTTTT
d_gene: NA
abundance: NA
v_gene: TRBV19
j_gene: TRBJ1-4

CDR3aa: CASSLLPSGALYEQYF
CDR3nt: TGTGCCAGCAGCCTCCTCCCTAGCGGGGCCCTCTACGAGCAGTACTTC
d_gene: TRBD2
abundance: NA
v_gene: TRBV5-5
j_gene: TRBJ2-7

CDR3aa: CASSPRGGNQPQHF
CDR3nt: TGTGCCAGCAGTCCCAGGGGGGGCAATCAGCCCCAGCATTTT
d_gene: TRBD1
abundance: NA
v_gene: TRBV6-5
j_gene: TRBJ1-5

CDR3aa: CASSLSGTPETQYF
CDR3nt: TGTGCCAGCAGTTTATCCGGGACACCTGAGACCCAGTACTTC
d_gene: NA
abundance: NA
v_gene: TRBV27
j_gene: TRBJ2-5

CDR3aa: CASSDQGSGANVLTF
CDR3nt: TGTGCCAGCAGCGACCAGGGTTCTGGGGCCAACGTCCTGACTTTC
d_gene: NA
abundance: NA
v_gene: TRBV3-1/TRBV3-2
j_gene: TRBJ2-6

CDR3aa: CAITNTGDDPYEQYF
CDR3nt: TGTGCCATCACCAACACAGGGGACGATCCCTACGAGCAGTACTTC
d_gene: TRBD1
abundance: NA
v_gene: TRBV10-3
j_gene: TRBJ2-7

CDR3aa: CASRTGGADTQYF
CDR3nt: TGTGCCAGCAGGACAGGGGGAGCGGATACGCAGTATTTT
d_gene: TRBD1
abundance: NA
v_gene: TRBV6-5
j_gene: TRBJ2-3

CDR3aa: CASSSGQGNQPQHF
CDR3nt: TGTGCCAGCAGTTCCGGACAGGGCAATCAGCCCCAGCATTTT
d_gene: TRBD1
abundance: few
v_gene: TRBV27
j_gene: TRBJ1-5

CDR3aa: CASSLAGPLAGGEQFF
CDR3nt: TGTGCCAGCAGCTTAGCGGGGCCGCTAGCGGGGGGTGAGCAGTTCTTC
d_gene: TRBD2
abundance: NA
v_gene: TRBV7-8
j_gene: TRBJ2-1

CDR3aa: CASSPDPKETRTDTQYF
CDR3nt: TGTGCCAGCAGCCCAGACCCGAAGGAGACGCGCACAGATACGCAGTATTTT
d_gene: NA
abundance: NA
v_gene: TRBV3-1/TRBV3-2
j_gene: TRBJ2-3

CDR3aa: CAISEGRPGDTQYF
CDR3nt: TGTGCCATCAGTGAGGGGCGACCTGGGGATACGCAGTATTTT
d_gene: NA
abundance: NA
v_gene: TRBV10-3
j_gene: TRBJ2-3

CDR3aa: CASSLGQAASGNTIYF
CDR3nt: TGTGCCAGCAGCCTGGGACAGGCCGCCTCTGGAAACACCATATATTTT
d_gene: TRBD1
abundance: NA
v_gene: TRBV5-4
j_gene: TRBJ1-3

CDR3aa: CASSPSKGEPGYYGYTF
CDR3nt: TGTGCCAGCAGTCCTTCTAAAGGGGAACCAGGGTACTATGGCTACACCTTC
d_gene: NA
abundance: NA
v_gene: TRBV6-6
j_gene: TRBJ1-2

CDR3aa: CASSVNPSGMGNSGNTIYF
CDR3nt: TGTGCCAGCAGCGTAAACCCATCAGGGATGGGGAACTCTGGAAACACCATATATTTT
d_gene: NA
abundance: few
v_gene: TRBV9
j_gene: TRBJ1-3

CDR3aa: CASSSRARTSGSSRYEQFF
CDR3nt: TGTGCCAGCAGCTCTCGTGCCAGGACTAGCGGGAGTTCTCGTTATGAGCAGTTCTTC
d_gene: TRBD2
abundance: NA
v_gene: TRBV7-8
j_gene: TRBJ2-1

CDR3aa: CASSLIVGNTEAFF
CDR3nt: TGCGCCAGCAGCTTGATAGTCGGGAACACTGAAGCTTTCTTT
d_gene: NA
abundance: few
v_gene: TRBV5-1
j_gene: TRBJ1-1

CDR3aa: CASSESRRTQYF
CDR3nt: TGTGCCAGCAGTGAGTCCCGGAGGACCCAGTACTTC
d_gene: NA
abundance: NA
v_gene: TRBV6-1
j_gene: TRBJ2-5

CDR3aa: CASGPSAGGKIEQFF
CDR3nt: TGCGCCAGCGGTCCGTCGGCAGGGGGCAAGATTGAGCAGTTCTTC
d_gene: TRBD1
abundance: NA
v_gene: TRBV4-1
j_gene: TRBJ2-1

CDR3aa: CASSLAEGRGPKYF
CDR3nt: TGCGCCAGCAGCTTGGCCGAGGGGCGGGGGCCGAAGTATTTT
d_gene: NA
abundance: once
v_gene: TRBV5-1
j_gene: TRBJ2-3

CDR3aa: CSAQAGDTQYF
CDR3nt: TGCAGTGCCCAAGCGGGAGATACGCAGTATTTT
d_gene: NA
abundance: NA
v_gene: TRBV20-1
j_gene: TRBJ2-3

CDR3aa: CASSQSKGQGNYEQYF
CDR3nt: TGCGCCAGCAGTCAATCGAAGGGACAGGGGAACTACGAGCAGTACTTC
d_gene: TRBD1
abundance: NA
v_gene: TRBV23-1
j_gene: TRBJ2-7

CDR3aa: CASTSSDRSSYNEQFF
CDR3nt: TGTGCCAGCACCTCCTCGGACAGGAGCTCCTACAATGAGCAGTTCTTC
d_gene: TRBD1
abundance: NA
v_gene: TRBV25-1
j_gene: TRBJ2-1

CDR3aa: CASSWDKSGNTIYF
CDR3nt: TGTGCCAGCAGCTGGGACAAGTCTGGAAACACCATATATTTT
d_gene: NA
abundance: few
v_gene: TRBV5-4
j_gene: TRBJ1-3

CDR3aa: CAWSVQRASYEQYF
CDR3nt: TGTGCCTGGAGTGTACAGAGGGCTTCCTACGAGCAGTACTTC
d_gene: NA
abundance: NA
v_gene: TRBV30
j_gene: TRBJ2-7

CDR3aa: CASKGQGDTTEAFF
CDR3nt: TGTGCCAGCAAGGGACAGGGGGACACCACTGAAGCTTTCTTT
d_gene: TRBD1
abundance: NA
v_gene: TRBV6-4
j_gene: TRBJ1-1

CDR3aa: CAISESGQGVGGYTF
CDR3nt: TGTGCCATCAGTGAGTCCGGGCAGGGGGTAGGTGGCTACACCTTC
d_gene: TRBD1
abundance: NA
v_gene: TRBV10-3
j_gene: TRBJ1-2

CDR3aa: CATRGNTQGRDTQYF
CDR3nt: TGTGCCACCAGGGGGAACACACAGGGAAGAGATACGCAGTATTTT
d_gene: NA
abundance: NA
v_gene: TRBV24-1
j_gene: TRBJ2-3

CDR3aa: CASSYGQGGNTIYF
CDR3nt: TGTGCCAGCAGTTACGGGCAGGGTGGGAACACCATATATTTT
d_gene: NA
abundance: NA
v_gene: TRBV6-6
j_gene: TRBJ1-3

CDR3aa: CAWTGTAAGGYTF
CDR3nt: TGTGCCTGGACCGGGACTGCAGCAGGAGGCTACACCTTC
d_gene: NA
abundance: NA
v_gene: TRBV30
j_gene: TRBJ1-2

CDR3aa: CASSKRSGLAGNTGELFF
CDR3nt: TGTGCCAGCAGTAAACGATCGGGACTAGCGGGAAACACCGGGGAGCTGTTTTTT
d_gene: TRBD2
abundance: once
v_gene: TRBV25-1
j_gene: TRBJ2-2

CDR3aa: CASSYRSPFSYEQYF
CDR3nt: TGTGCCAGCAGTTACCGGAGTCCCTTTTCCTACGAGCAGTACTTC
d_gene: NA
abundance: NA
v_gene: TRBV6-5
j_gene: TRBJ2-7

CDR3aa: CAWSGGGNEKLFF
CDR3nt: TGTGCCTGGTCCGGGGGGGGAAATGAAAAACTGTTTTTT
d_gene: NA
abundance: NA
v_gene: TRBV30
j_gene: TRBJ1-4

CDR3aa: CATSRMTGAKNIQYF
CDR3nt: TGTGCCACCAGTCGGATGACAGGTGCCAAAAACATTCAGTACTTC
d_gene: NA
abundance: NA
v_gene: TRBV15
j_gene: TRBJ2-4

CDR3aa: CASSWMTSGGGDTQYF
CDR3nt: TGTGCCAGCAGCTGGATGACTAGCGGGGGAGGGGATACGCAGTATTTT
d_gene: TRBD2
abundance: once
v_gene: TRBV7-9
j_gene: TRBJ2-3